This T cell receptor beta chain was obtained from a study of blood T cell repertoires in COVID-19. Across the whole study: Researchers got acute and convalescent COVID-19 samples from the United States, Italy and Spain. T cells, B-cell-depleted T cells, or PBMCs provided the cDNA or gDNA that served as material.

This clone was seen once. TCRdb's copy holds only in-frame clones and misses some; the assay was immunoSEQ multiplex PCR. Of 200,000 to 250,000 clones in the sample, about 85% were seen once. J gave up 5 bases and V 3 bases, and 7 bases lay outside the gene matches. CDR1 is KGHSH and CDR2 is LQKENI in the germline V gene. CDR3 length: 15 residues. Those enrolled, adults aged roughly 18 to 90 years, came from about two dozen US areas. For recovered donors of Cohort 3, there were two negative PCRs, clearance, or symptom resolution. This sequence joins TRBV18 and TRBJ2-7, with TRBD2 identical over 10 bases. The TCR sequence derives from a man aged 25-45 years who had recovered from COVID-19. The sequenced sample was PBMCs or T cells enriched from blood (not recorded which). The CDR3 spells CASSPSASGRDEQYF. The CDR3 DNA reads TGTGCCAGCTCACCCTCGGCTAGCGGGAGAGACGAGCAGTACTTC.